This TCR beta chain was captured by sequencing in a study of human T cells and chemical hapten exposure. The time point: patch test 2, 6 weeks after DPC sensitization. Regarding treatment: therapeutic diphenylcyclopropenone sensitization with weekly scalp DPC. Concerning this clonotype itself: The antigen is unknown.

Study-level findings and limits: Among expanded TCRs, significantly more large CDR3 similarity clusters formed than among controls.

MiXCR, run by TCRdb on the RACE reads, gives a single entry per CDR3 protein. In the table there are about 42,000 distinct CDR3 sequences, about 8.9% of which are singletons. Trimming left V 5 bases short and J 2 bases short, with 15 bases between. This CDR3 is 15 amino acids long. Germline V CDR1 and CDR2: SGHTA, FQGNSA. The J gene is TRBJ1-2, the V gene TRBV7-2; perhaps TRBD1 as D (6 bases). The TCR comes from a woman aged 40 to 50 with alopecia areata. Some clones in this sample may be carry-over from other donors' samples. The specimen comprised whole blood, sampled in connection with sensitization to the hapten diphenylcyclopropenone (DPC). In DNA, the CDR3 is TGTGCCAGCAGCCCAAACCCGACAGGAAACTATGGCTACACCTTC. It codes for CASSPNPTGNYGYTF.